This TCR beta chain derives from a study of control samples from healthy donors and cancer patients. Repertoires were generated with immunoSEQ multiplex PCR, while TCRdb's copy carries only in-frame clones and drops some. Of just over 150,000 clones in the sample, around 95% were seen once. Sample: blood. The receptor comes from a woman in her thirties or forties in good health.

The CDR3 sequence is CASSPTGSYPATNEKLFF. The CDR3 bases are TGTGCCAGCTCACCAACAGGGTCATATCCTGCAACTAATGAAAAACTGTTTTTT. The V and J genes are TRBV18 and TRBJ1-4; D possibly corresponds to TRBD1 (6 bases). CDR1 and CDR2 from the germline V gene are KGHSH and LQKENI. The CDR3 totals 18 residues. V lost 2 bases and J lost 0, with 16 bases in between.